The present T cell receptor beta chain was sequenced within a study of control samples from healthy donors and cancer patients. Libraries were prepared by immunoSEQ multiplex PCR; TCRdb keeps only in-frame clonotypes and omits some of them. Of approximately 130,000 clones listed, about nine tenths are singletons. With V trimmed by 5 bases and J by 5 bases, 10 bases remained unmatched. Germline V gene sequence: CDR1 MNHEY, CDR2 SVGEGT. The CDR3 spans 16 residues. The rearrangement uses TRBV6-2 or TRBV6-3 and TRBJ2-1; 9 positions agree with TRBD1. The clonotype was recovered from a man aged 40-49 years in good health. The sequencing input was blood. CDR3 in amino acids: CASSHSGTGTNNEQFF. The CDR3 nucleotides are TGTGCCAGCAGTCATTCCGGGACAGGGACAAACAATGAGCAGTTCTTC.